The 4 T cell receptor beta chains listed next were all sequenced from one sample in a study of CD8+ T cells in alopecia areata. Following RNA extraction, reverse transcription yielded cDNA that acted as the sequencing template. Data came from immunoSEQ multiplex PCR; TCRdb stores just in-frame clones and leaves some out. There are around 86,000 clones in the sample; about two thirds occur only once, and around 16% lies in the top ten. Regarding treatment: oral pan-JAK inhibitor, 5-10 mg twice daily. The sequencing used CD8+ T cells sorted from blood, collected around week 42, from a patient treated with tofacitinib. The receptors stem from a human donor with alopecia areata.

The chain couples TRBV5-6 to TRBJ1-1; D not resolved. This CDR3 contains 13 residues. V lost 0 bases and J lost 7, with 10 bases in between. CDR1 is SGHDT, CDR2 YYEEEE, per germline. The CDR3 is CASSLGPRSEAFF. The DNA for the CDR3 is TGTGCCAGCAGCTTGGGTCCACGGAGTGAAGCTTTCTTT.

This chain connects TRBV7-9 to TRBJ2-1; D gene uncertain. This CDR3 contains 11 residues. Trimming removed 3 bases from V and 9 bases from J, with 6 bases in between. Germline lookup yields CDR1 SEHNR and CDR2 FQNEAQ (reference sequence). Written as DNA, the CDR3 is TGTGCCAGCAGCTTTACGGGTGAGCAGTTCTTC. It is translated as CASSFTGEQFF. Drawing the rest from reference TRBV7-9 and TRBJ2-1, the complete variable domain is DTGVSQNPRHKITKRGQNVTFRCDPISEHNRLYWYRQTLGQGPEFLTYFQNEAQLEKSRLLSDRFSAERPKGSFSTLEIQRTEQGDSAMYLCASSFTGEQFFGPGTRLTVL.

The chain joins TRBV6-1 to TRBJ1-1; TRBD1 matches 7 bases. The CDR3 loop spans 15 amino acids. CDR1 is MNHNS and CDR2 is SASEGT in the germline V gene. J lost 11 bases, V lost 2 bases, and 14 bases had no gene match. In DNA form, the CDR3 reads TGTGCCAGCAGTGAATGGGACAGACTTTCTAGATGGGCTTTCTTT. Its protein product is CASSEWDRLSRWAFF.

V is TRBV6-5 and J is TRBJ1-1, with unresolved D. Germline CDR1 is MNHEY and CDR2 is SVGAGI. V lost 7 bases, J lost 0 bases, and 9 bases lay in between. This CDR3 is built from 13 residues. Here the CDR3 DNA reads TGTGCCAGCAAATGGGGTATGAACACTGAAGCTTTCTTT. Amino acids: CASKWGMNTEAFF.